A selection of T cell receptor beta chains follows, all from one sample in a study of identical twins. Using its own MiXCR run on the 5' RACE reads, TCRdb lists one record per CDR3 protein. Altogether approximately 470,000 distinct CDR3 sequences are present, 13% to 15% being singletons, with the ten largest covering about 0.53%. The same data also contributed to another study, on yellow fever vaccine responses in identical twins.

Sample: CD4+ T cells sorted from blood. The receptors were sampled from a woman younger than 30 in good health. Each CDR3 is given with its conserved first and last residue. The D gene is left open where the match is weak. Not every row has a clone size; where given, it reads once, few, many or a size class.

V: TRBV14
D: -
J: TRBJ1-3
size: -
DNA: TGTGCCAGCAGCCAGACCGGGACGCCCGGAAACACCATATATTTT
CDR3: CASSQTGTPGNTIYF

V: TRBV6-4
D: -
J: TRBJ2-2
size: few
DNA: TGTGCCAGCGGCAGGGAGAACACCGGGGAGCTGTTTTTT
CDR3: CASGRENTGELFF

V: TRBV4-2
D: -
J: TRBJ2-5
size: many
DNA: TGTGCCAGCAGCCAAGAACCGGGTATAGAGACCCAGTACTTC
CDR3: CASSQEPGIETQYF

V: TRBV7-9
D: -
J: TRBJ2-7
size: -
DNA: TGTGCCAGCAGCACTCCACAGGGCTCCTACGAGCAGTACTTC
CDR3: CASSTPQGSYEQYF

V: TRBV20-1
D: TRBD1
J: TRBJ2-7
size: -
DNA: TGCAGTGCTAGAGTTGGGACAGCCTTACTCTACGAGCAGTACTTC
CDR3: CSARVGTALLYEQYF

V: TRBV5-1
D: TRBD1
J: TRBJ2-7
size: -
DNA: TGCGCCAGCAGCCCCTCGCGCAGGGGGATCTCCTACGAGCAGTACTTC
CDR3: CASSPSRRGISYEQYF

V: TRBV5-1
D: -
J: TRBJ2-1
size: few
DNA: TGCGCCAGTCTGTCGGGGACAGGGAAGAGCGGGAGCTACAATGAGCAGTTCTTC
CDR3: CASLSGTGKSGSYNEQFF

V: TRBV3-1
D: TRBD2
J: TRBJ2-5
size: few
DNA: TGTGCCAGCAGCCAGGGACTAGCGGGGGCCCAAGAGACCCAGTACTTC
CDR3: CASSQGLAGAQETQYF

V: TRBV5-1
D: TRBD2
J: TRBJ2-3
size: -
DNA: TGCGCCAGCAGCTCCCTAGCGGCCCCATCGGATACGCAGTATTTT
CDR3: CASSSLAAPSDTQYF

V: TRBV28
D: -
J: TRBJ2-7
size: few
DNA: TGTGCCAGCACTCCCCCTGGGGCAGCGGACAAGGGCGAGCAGTACTTC
CDR3: CASTPPGAADKGEQYF

V: TRBV25-1
D: -
J: TRBJ2-3
size: -
DNA: TGTGCCAGCACACCTGGGAACCGGGGTACGCAGTATTTT
CDR3: CASTPGNRGTQYF

V: TRBV3-1
D: TRBD1
J: TRBJ2-7
size: few
DNA: TGTGCCAGCAGCCATCTCGGGACAGGACCCTACGAGCAGTACTTC
CDR3: CASSHLGTGPYEQYF

V: TRBV20-1
D: -
J: TRBJ2-1
size: few
DNA: TGCAGTGCTAGAGAAAAAGGGCCCCGCAATGAGCAGTTCTTC
CDR3: CSAREKGPRNEQFF

V: TRBV7-6
D: TRBD2
J: TRBJ2-1
size: -
DNA: TGTGCCAGCAGCTTAGGGGACGGGAGGGCGTGGTCTTATGAGCAGTTCTTC
CDR3: CASSLGDGRAWSYEQFF

V: TRBV2
D: -
J: TRBJ1-5
size: many
DNA: TGTGCCAGCGGATGGGACTTTAATCAGCCCCAGCATTTT
CDR3: CASGWDFNQPQHF

V: TRBV12-3/TRBV12-4
D: TRBD1
J: TRBJ2-7
size: few
DNA: TGTGCCAGCAGTTTCGCCTATCGGGACAGCCTCTACGAGCAGTACTTC
CDR3: CASSFAYRDSLYEQYF

V: TRBV12-3/TRBV12-4
D: -
J: TRBJ2-5
size: few
DNA: TGTGCCAGCAGCCCTGGGACCCCAGGGACCCAGTACTTC
CDR3: CASSPGTPGTQYF

V: TRBV5-1
D: -
J: TRBJ2-5
size: -
DNA: TGCGCCAGCAGCTTGGCCGCGCGTCAGGGTGAGACCCAGTACTTC
CDR3: CASSLAARQGETQYF

V: TRBV7-9
D: -
J: TRBJ2-7
size: many
DNA: TGTGCCAGCAGGACAGGTCCTTCCTACGAGCAGTACTTC
CDR3: CASRTGPSYEQYF

V: TRBV7-2
D: -
J: TRBJ2-2
size: -
DNA: TGTGCCAGCAGCTTAGATCTCTGGGACACCGGGGAGCTGTTTTTT
CDR3: CASSLDLWDTGELFF

V: TRBV6-1
D: TRBD1
J: TRBJ1-2
size: -
DNA: TGTGCCAGCAGTGAAATCCCAGGGGGTGGCTACACCTTC
CDR3: CASSEIPGGGYTF

V: TRBV3-1
D: -
J: TRBJ2-1
size: few
DNA: TGTGCCAGCAGCCAAGTGAGGTCAGGGTTCGATGAGCAGTTCTTC
CDR3: CASSQVRSGFDEQFF

V: TRBV5-1
D: -
J: TRBJ2-5
size: -
DNA: TGCGCCAGCAGCTTGAGCCCCCCCCACGGTGAAGAGACCCAGTACTTC
CDR3: CASSLSPPHGEETQYF

V: TRBV5-1
D: -
J: TRBJ2-5
size: -
DNA: TGCGCCAGCAGCTTGCCAGCAGAGACCCAGTACTTC
CDR3: CASSLPAETQYF

V: TRBV7-9
D: -
J: TRBJ2-7
size: -
DNA: TGTGCCAGCAGCCCTATGCTGGTTGCGGGCGAGCAGTACTTC
CDR3: CASSPMLVAGEQYF

V: TRBV9
D: TRBD2
J: TRBJ2-1
size: -
DNA: TGTGCCAGCAGCCCCTCGGCTAGCGGGGGTATCGGTGAGCAGTTCTTC
CDR3: CASSPSASGGIGEQFF

V: TRBV11-2
D: -
J: TRBJ2-3
size: -
DNA: TGTGCCAGCAGCTCCCGGGGGGCCGGGACAGATACGCAGTATTTT
CDR3: CASSSRGAGTDTQYF